One sample yielded the 10 T cell receptor beta chains listed below, sequenced in a study of T-cell memory formation after mild COVID-19 (dated by TCRdb to the early 2020s). Library construction relied on 5' RACE. Data came from an Illumina NovaSeq 6000. Using fastp at Q25 and MiXCR, TCRdb reprocessed the public reads and kept productive beta chains. Rows with a matching CDR3 protein are joined into one entry that keeps the most common DNA and genes. In this sample the table shows fewer than 350,000 distinct CDR3 sequences, more than 15% of which occur a single time. Clones ranked in the top ten supply approximately 20% of the sample. Material for sequencing was PBMCs or a T cell subset sorted from them (not recorded which). Source of these receptors: a man aged 18 to 29 who had mild COVID-19 (a few samples of this study predate the infection). The sample titles of this study are shuffled in the database, so cell type and time point are left out; the donor was told from shared clones.

This clonotype was seen repeatedly, ten times or more. V usage is TRBV4-3 and J usage is TRBJ1-1; D gene unclear. This CDR3 spans 14 amino acids. Germline CDR1 reads LGHNA; CDR2 reads YSLEER. Trimming cost V 0 bases and J 2 bases, with 7 bases left between them. The CDR3 coding sequence is TGCGCCAGCAGCCAAGAGGTTTCTAACACTGAAGCTTTCTTT. Protein product: CASSQEVSNTEAFF.

This chain uses TRBV7-6 with TRBJ1-3; D remains unclear. V gave up 4 bases and J gave up 0 bases, with 10 bases separating them. CDR3 length: 15 amino acids. From germline, CDR1 is SGHVS and CDR2 FNYEAQ. CDR3 sequence reads: CASSYRGTSGNTIYF. In nucleotides, the CDR3 is TGTGCCAGCAGCTACCGCGGAACCTCTGGAAACACCATATATTTT.

Ten or more counts support this clonotype. The chain couples TRBV7-6 to TRBJ2-5, with D uncertain. Germline V gene data show CDR1 as SGHVS and CDR2 as FNYEAQ. The CDR3 totals 13 residues. V was shortened by 1 base and J by 6 bases, with 9 bases between the two germline ends. CDR3 DNA sequence: TGTGCCAGCAGCTTAGGGCATTCTCAGACCCAGTACTTC. Translation gives CASSLGHSQTQYF.

This clonotype occurred a few times. The CDR3 nucleotides read TGTGCCAGCAGCTCCCGAGGAGGGTCCTACGAGCAGTACTTC. Amino acid sequence: CASSSRGGSYEQYF. The V call is TRBV4-2, the J call TRBJ2-7; the D gene is possibly TRBD2 (6 bases). The CDR3 runs 14 residues. Per the germline V gene, CDR1 is LGHNA and CDR2 is YNFKEQ. V lost 5 bases, J lost 1 base, and 12 bases lay in between.

The V gene is TRBV5-1, the J gene TRBJ1-2; TRBD1 aligns across 7 bases. J gave up 4 bases and V 4 bases, and 13 bases lay outside the gene matches. From germline, CDR1 is SGHRS and CDR2 YFSETQ. The CDR3 is 16 amino acids. The CDR3 DNA reads as TGCGCCAGCAGCCCAACGAATGGAGGGGGCAGCTATGGCTACACCTTC. Protein product: CASSPTNGGGSYGYTF.

This clonotype appeared a few times. This chain joins TRBV7-3 and TRBJ1-2; TRBD1 agrees at 7 bases. The CDR3 is 13 amino acids. J lost 4 bases, V lost 5 bases, and 4 bases had no gene match. CDR1 is SGHTA and CDR2 is FQGTGA in the germline V gene. This CDR3 reads CASSTGTAYGYTF. The CDR3 nucleotides are TGTGCCAGCAGCACCGGGACAGCCTATGGCTACACCTTC.

V usage is TRBV7-3 and J usage is TRBJ2-5; 8 bases are a match to TRBD2. The V gene end was trimmed by 5 bases and the J gene end by 0 bases; junction bases not matched to a gene: 8. This CDR3 contains 16 residues. Germline V gene lookup returns CDR1 SGHTA and CDR2 FQGTGA. The CDR3 sequence is CASSPGLVGHQETQYF. The CDR3 DNA follows: TGTGCCAGCAGCCCGGGACTAGTCGGGCACCAAGAGACCCAGTACTTC.

The J gene is TRBJ1-1, the V gene TRBV5-1; 7 positions match TRBD1. CDR3 length: 13 amino acids. The germline CDR1 and CDR2 sequences are SGHRS and YFSETQ. V trimming: 5 bases; J trimming: 4 bases; junction bases outside the gene matches: 5. As DNA, the CDR3 is TGCGCCAGCAGTTACAGGGGTTTCACTGAAGCTTTCTTT. Translation gives CASSYRGFTEAFF.

This clonotype was detected only a few times. The V call is TRBV18, the J call TRBJ2-5, with 7 bases lining up with TRBD2. This CDR3 is 13 amino acids long. Unmatched junction bases numbered 5, after V lost 7 bases and J lost 3 bases. Germline CDR1 and CDR2: KGHSH and LQKENI. The CDR3 nucleotides read TGTGCCAGCTTGCTTGGACTAGAAGAGACCCAGTACTTC. This sequence encodes CASLLGLEETQYF.

The chain employs TRBV27 and TRBJ2-7; D may be TRBD1 or TRBD2 (5 bases each). Germline V gives CDR1 MNHEY, CDR2 SMNVEV (reference sequence). This CDR3 contains 13 residues. The ends were cut back, 3 bases at V and 0 bases at J, with 6 bases in the middle. CDR3 nucleotides: TGTGCCAGCAGTTTCGGGGCCTCCTACGAGCAGTACTTC. Translated: CASSFGASYEQYF.